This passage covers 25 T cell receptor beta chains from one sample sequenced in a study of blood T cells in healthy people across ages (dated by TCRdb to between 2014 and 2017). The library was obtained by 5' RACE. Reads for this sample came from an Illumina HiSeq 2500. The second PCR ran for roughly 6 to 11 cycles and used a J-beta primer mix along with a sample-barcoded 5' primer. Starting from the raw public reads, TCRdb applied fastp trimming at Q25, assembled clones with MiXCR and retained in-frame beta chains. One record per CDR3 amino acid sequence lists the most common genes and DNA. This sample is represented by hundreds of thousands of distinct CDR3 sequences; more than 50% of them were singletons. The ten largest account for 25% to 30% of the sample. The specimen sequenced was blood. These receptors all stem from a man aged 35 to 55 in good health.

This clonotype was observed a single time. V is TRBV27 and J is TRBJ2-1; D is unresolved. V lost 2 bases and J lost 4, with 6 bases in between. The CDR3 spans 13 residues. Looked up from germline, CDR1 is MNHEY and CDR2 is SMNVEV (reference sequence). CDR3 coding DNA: TGTGCCAGCAGTTTAGCCCGATACAATGAGCAGTTCTTC. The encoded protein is CASSLARYNEQFF.

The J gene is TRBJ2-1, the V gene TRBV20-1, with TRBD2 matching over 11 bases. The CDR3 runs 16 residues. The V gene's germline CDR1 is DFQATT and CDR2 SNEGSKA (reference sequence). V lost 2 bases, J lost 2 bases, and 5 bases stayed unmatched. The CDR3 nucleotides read TGCAGTGCTAGAACAATAGCGGGAGGGACCTACAATGAGCAGTTCTTC. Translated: CSARTIAGGTYNEQFF.

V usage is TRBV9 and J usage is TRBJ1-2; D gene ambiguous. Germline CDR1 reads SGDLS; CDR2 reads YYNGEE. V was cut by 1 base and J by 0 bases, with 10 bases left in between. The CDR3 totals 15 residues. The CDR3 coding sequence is TGTGCCAGCAGCGTACTATCTGAGTCTAACTATGGCTACACCTTC. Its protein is CASSVLSESNYGYTF.

The CDR3 DNA follows: TGTGCCAGCAGCTTATACTCAGGGGAGGGTGCCTCTGGGGCCAACGTCCTGACTTTC. Translation: CASSLYSGEGASGANVLTF. V and J are TRBV7-2 and TRBJ2-6; possible D gene TRBD2, 7 bases. Trimming took 2 bases from V and 0 from J, leaving 17 bases between them. CDR3 length: 19 residues. Germline V gene lookup returns CDR1 SGHTA and CDR2 FQGNSA. The variable domain in full, with the rest retrieved from reference TRBV7-2 and TRBJ2-6, is GAGVSQSPSNKVTEKGKDVELRCDPISGHTALYWYRQSLGQGLEFLIYFQGNSAPDKSGLPSDRFSAERTGGSVSTLTIQRTQQEDSAVYLCASSLYSGEGASGANVLTFGAGSRLTVL.

DNA for the CDR3: TGTGCCAGCAATGGTATGGGCGCCCCACGGGACAGGGGGCCAATTTACTATGGCTACACCTTC. Translated: CASNGMGAPRDRGPIYYGYTF. The chain uses TRBV6-1 and TRBJ1-2, with 12 positions matching TRBD1. The CDR3 spans 21 residues. Unmatched junction bases numbered 24, after V lost 7 bases and J lost 3 bases. The V gene's germline CDR1 is MNHNS and CDR2 SASEGT.

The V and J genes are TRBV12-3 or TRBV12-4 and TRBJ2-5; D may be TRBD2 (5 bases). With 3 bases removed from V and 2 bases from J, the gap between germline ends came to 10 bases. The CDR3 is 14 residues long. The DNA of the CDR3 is TGTGCCAGCAGTTTCGGCGGGCAACAAGAGACCCAGTACTTC. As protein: CASSFGGQQETQYF.

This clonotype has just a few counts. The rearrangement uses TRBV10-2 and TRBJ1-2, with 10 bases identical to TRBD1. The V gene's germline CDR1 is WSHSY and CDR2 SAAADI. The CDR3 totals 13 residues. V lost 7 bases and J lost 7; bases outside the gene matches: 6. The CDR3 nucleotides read TGCGCCAGCATGAGGGACAGGGGAAGTGGCTACACCTTC. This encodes CASMRDRGSGYTF.

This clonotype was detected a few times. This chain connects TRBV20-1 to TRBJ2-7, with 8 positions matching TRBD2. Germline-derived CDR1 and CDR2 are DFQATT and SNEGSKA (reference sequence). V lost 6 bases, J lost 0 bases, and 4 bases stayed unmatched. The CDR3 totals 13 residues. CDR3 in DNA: TGCAGTGCCGAAGCGGGAGTCTCCTACGAGCAGTACTTC. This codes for CSAEAGVSYEQYF.

The CDR3 nucleotides read TGCGCCAGCAGCGGCTTTAGTGACCTAGAGGAGCAGTTCTTC. Its protein is CASSGFSDLEEQFF. The chain combines TRBV5-1 with TRBJ2-1; unclear D gene. The CDR3 has 14 residues. Per germline, CDR1 SGHRS and CDR2 YFSETQ. V lost 4 bases and J lost 10, with 18 bases in between.

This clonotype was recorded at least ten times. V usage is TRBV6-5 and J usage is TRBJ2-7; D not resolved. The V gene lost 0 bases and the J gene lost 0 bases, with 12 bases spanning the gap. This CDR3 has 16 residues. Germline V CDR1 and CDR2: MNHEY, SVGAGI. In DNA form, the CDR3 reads TGTGCCAGCAGTTACTCGAGGCGGACCAGCTCCTACGAGCAGTACTTC. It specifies CASSYSRRTSSYEQYF.

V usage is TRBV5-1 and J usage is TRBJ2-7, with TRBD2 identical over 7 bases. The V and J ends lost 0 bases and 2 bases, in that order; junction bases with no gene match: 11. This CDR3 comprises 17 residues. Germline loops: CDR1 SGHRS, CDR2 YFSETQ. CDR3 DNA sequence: TGCGCCAGCAGCTTGGTTCGGTCGGCGGGAGATCCCTACGAGCAGTACTTC. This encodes CASSLVRSAGDPYEQYF.

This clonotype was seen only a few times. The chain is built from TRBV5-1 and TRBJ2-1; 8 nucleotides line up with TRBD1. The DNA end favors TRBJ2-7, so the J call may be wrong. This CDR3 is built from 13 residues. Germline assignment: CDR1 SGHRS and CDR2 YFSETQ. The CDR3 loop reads CASSWGQDYEQYF. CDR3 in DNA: TGCGCCAGCAGCTGGGGACAGGACTACGAGCAGTACTTC.

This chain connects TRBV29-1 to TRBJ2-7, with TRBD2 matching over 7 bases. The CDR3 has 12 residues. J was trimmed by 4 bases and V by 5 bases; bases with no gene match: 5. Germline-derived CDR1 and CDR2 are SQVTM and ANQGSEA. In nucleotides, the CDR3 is TGCAGCGTTCGGGGGGATCCATACGAGCAGTACTTC. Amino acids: CSVRGDPYEQYF.

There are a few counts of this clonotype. CDR3 nucleotide sequence: TGCAGTGCTCCCGGGACAGGGGGCGGAAAACTGTTTTTT. It codes for CSAPGTGGGKLFF. V gene TRBV20-1 combines with J gene TRBJ1-4; 12 nucleotides align to TRBD1. Germline V gene sequence: CDR1 DFQATT, CDR2 SNEGSKA (reference sequence). This CDR3 region has 13 residues. Losses at the gene ends were 5 bases for V and 10 bases for J; bases not matched to a gene: 5.

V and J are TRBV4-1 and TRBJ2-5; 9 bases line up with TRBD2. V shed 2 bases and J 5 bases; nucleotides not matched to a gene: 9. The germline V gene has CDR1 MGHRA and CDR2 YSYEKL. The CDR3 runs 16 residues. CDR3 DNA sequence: TGCGCCAGCAGCCAATACATAGCGGGAGAGATGGAGACCCAGTACTTC. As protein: CASSQYIAGEMETQYF.

The chain's CDR3 is CASSYGTFGGYTF. CDR3 coding DNA: TGTGCCAGCAGTTACGGGACGTTCGGGGGCTACACCTTC. The chain uses TRBV6-5 and TRBJ1-2; a possible D gene is TRBD1 (5 bases). The CDR3 loop spans 13 amino acids. The germline V gene has CDR1 MNHEY and CDR2 SVGAGI. Trimming took 2 bases from V and 8 from J, leaving 12 bases between them.

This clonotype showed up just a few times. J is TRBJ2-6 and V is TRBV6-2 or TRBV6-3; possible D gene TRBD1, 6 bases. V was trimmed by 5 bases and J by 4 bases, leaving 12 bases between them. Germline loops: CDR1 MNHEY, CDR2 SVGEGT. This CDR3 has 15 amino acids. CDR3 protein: CASSLSGQGANVLTF. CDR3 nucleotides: TGTGCCAGCAGTCTCTCCGGACAGGGGGCCAACGTCCTGACTTTC.

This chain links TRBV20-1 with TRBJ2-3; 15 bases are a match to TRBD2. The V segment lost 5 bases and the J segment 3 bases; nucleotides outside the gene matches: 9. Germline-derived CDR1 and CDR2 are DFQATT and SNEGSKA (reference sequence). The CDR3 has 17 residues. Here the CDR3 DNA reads TGCAGTGCTGTCAGGACTAGCGGGGGGGCTTTAACAGATACGCAGTATTTT. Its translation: CSAVRTSGGALTDTQYF.

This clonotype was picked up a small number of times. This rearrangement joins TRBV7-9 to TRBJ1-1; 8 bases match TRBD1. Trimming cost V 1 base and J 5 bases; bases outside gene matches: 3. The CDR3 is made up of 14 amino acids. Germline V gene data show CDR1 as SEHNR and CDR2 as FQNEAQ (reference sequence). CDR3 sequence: CASSLGRGLTEAFF. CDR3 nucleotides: TGTGCCAGCAGCTTAGGCAGGGGGCTTACTGAAGCTTTCTTT.

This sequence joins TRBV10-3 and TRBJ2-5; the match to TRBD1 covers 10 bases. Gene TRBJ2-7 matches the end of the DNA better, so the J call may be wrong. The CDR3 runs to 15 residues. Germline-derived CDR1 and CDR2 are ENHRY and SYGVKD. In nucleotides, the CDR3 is TGTGCCATCAGTGAGTTCAGGACAGGGGGCTACGAGCAGTACTTC. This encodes CAISEFRTGGYEQYF.

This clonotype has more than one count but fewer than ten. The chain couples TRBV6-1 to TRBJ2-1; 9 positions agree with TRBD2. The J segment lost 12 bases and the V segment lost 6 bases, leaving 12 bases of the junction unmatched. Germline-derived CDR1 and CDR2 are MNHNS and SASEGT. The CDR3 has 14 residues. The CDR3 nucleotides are TGTGCCAGCAGACCTAGCGGGACCCCCGGGAGGCAGTTCTTC. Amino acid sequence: CASRPSGTPGRQFF.

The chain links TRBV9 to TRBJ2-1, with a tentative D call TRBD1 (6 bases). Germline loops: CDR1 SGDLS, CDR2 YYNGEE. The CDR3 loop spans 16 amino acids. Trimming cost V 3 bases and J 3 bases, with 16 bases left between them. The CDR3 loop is CASSEGQQEGYNEQFF. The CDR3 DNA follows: TGTGCCAGCAGCGAGGGACAACAAGAGGGCTACAATGAGCAGTTCTTC.

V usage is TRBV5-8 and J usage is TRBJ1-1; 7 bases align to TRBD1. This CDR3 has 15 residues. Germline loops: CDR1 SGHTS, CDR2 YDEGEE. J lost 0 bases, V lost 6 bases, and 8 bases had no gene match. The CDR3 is CASKLTGFMNTEAFF. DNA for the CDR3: TGTGCCAGCAAGCTGACAGGGTTTATGAACACTGAAGCTTTCTTT.

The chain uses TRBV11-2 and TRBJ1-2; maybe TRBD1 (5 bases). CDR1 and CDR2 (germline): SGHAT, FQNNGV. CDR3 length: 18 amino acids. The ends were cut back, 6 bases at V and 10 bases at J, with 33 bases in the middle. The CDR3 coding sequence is TGTGCCAGCAGGGGGACCGCGCAGATGGGGATTACCTCTAAGGACTACACCTTC. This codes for CASRGTAQMGITSKDYTF.

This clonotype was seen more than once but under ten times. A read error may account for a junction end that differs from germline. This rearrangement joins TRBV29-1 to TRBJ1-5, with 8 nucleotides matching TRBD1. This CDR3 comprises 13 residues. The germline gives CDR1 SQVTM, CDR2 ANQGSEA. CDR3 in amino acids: CSVEGQGSQPQHF. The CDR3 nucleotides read TGCAGCGTCGAAGGACAGGGCAGTCAGCCCCAGCATTTT.